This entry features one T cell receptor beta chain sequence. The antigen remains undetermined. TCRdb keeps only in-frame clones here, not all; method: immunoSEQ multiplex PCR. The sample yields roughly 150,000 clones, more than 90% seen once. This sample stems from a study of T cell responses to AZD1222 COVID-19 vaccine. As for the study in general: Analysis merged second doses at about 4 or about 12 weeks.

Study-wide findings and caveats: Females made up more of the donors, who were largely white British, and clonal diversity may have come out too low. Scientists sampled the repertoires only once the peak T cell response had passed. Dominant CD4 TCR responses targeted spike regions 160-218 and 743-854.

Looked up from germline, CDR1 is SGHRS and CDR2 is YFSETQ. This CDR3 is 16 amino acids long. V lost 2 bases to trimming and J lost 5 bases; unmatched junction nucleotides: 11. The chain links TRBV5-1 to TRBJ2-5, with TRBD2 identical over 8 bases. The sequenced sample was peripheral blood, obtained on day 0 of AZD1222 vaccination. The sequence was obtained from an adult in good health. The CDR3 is CASSFLAGRVGETQYF. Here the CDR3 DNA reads TGCGCCAGCAGCTTTTTAGCGGGAAGGGTAGGGGAGACCCAGTACTTC.